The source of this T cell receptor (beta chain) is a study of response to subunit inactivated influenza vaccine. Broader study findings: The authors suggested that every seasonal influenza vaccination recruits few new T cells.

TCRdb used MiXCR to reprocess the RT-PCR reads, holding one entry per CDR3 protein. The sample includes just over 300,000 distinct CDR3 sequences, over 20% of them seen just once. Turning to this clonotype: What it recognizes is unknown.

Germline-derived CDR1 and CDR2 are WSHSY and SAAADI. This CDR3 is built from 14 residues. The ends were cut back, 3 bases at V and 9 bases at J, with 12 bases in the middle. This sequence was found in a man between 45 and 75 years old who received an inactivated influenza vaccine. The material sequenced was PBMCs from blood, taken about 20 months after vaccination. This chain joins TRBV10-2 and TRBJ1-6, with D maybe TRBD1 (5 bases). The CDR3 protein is CASSDNVRGSPLHF. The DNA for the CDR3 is TGCGCCAGCAGTGACAACGTGAGGGGTTCACCCCTCCACTTT.